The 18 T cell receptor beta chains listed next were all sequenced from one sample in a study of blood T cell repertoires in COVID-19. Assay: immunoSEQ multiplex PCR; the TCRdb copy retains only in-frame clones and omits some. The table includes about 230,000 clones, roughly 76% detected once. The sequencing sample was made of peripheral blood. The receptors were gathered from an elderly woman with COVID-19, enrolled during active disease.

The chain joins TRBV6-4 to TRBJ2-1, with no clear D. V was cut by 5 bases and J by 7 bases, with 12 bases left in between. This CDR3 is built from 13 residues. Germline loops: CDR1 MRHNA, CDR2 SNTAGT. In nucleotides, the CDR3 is TGTGCCAGCAGTTCGGAGCGATTTAATGAGCAGTTCTTC. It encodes CASSSERFNEQFF.

For the CDR3, the DNA is TGTGCCAGCTCACCGCAGGGGGAAGTCTACGAGCAGTACTTC. It encodes CASSPQGEVYEQYF. The chain joins TRBV18 to TRBJ2-7, with TRBD1 identical over 7 bases. CDR3 length equals 14 residues. Per the germline V gene, CDR1 is KGHSH and CDR2 is LQKENI. Unmatched junction bases numbered 5, after V lost 3 bases and J lost 3 bases.

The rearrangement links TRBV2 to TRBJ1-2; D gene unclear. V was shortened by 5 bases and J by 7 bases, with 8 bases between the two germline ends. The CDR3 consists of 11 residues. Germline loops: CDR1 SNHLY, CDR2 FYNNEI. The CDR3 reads CASSRRGGYTF. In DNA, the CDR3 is TGTGCCAGCAGTCGCCGGGGTGGCTACACCTTC. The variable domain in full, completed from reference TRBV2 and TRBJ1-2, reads EPEVTQTPSHQVTQMGQEVILRCVPISNHLYFYWYRQILGQKVEFLVSFYNNEISEKSEIFDDQFSVERPDGSNFTLKIRSTKLEDSAMYFCASSRRGGYTFGSGTRLTVV.

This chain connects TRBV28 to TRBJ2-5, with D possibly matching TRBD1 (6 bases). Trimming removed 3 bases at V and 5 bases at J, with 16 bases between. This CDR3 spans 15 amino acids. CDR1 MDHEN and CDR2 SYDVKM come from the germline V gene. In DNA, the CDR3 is TGTGCCAGCAGTTTTAACAGGGCTTGGGGTGAGACCCAGTACTTC. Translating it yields CASSFNRAWGETQYF.

The CDR3 loop reads CASSAQGLTNEKLFF. The CDR3 DNA reads TGCGCCAGCAGCGCGCAGGGCCTAACTAATGAAAAACTGTTTTTT. This sequence joins TRBV5-1 and TRBJ1-4, with D perhaps matching TRBD1 (5 bases). Germline V gene sequence: CDR1 SGHRS, CDR2 YFSETQ. CDR3 length: 15 amino acids. Deletions cut 4 bases from V and 1 base from J, with 11 bases between.

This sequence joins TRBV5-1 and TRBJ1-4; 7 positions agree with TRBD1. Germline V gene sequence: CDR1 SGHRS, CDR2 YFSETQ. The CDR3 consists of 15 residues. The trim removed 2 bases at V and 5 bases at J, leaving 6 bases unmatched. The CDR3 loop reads CASSFATGRNEKLFF. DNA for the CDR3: TGCGCCAGCAGCTTTGCGACAGGGAGGAATGAAAAACTGTTTTTT.

DNA for the CDR3: TGTGCCAGCGGCCTCGGCAGGGTGAACACTGAAGCTTTCTTT. This gives the protein CASGLGRVNTEAFF. This rearrangement joins TRBV5-6 to TRBJ1-1; the D gene is possibly TRBD1 (5 bases). Per germline, CDR1 SGHDT and CDR2 YYEEEE. The CDR3 extends over 14 amino acids. Trimming pared 7 bases from V and 0 bases from J, leaving 13 bases between.

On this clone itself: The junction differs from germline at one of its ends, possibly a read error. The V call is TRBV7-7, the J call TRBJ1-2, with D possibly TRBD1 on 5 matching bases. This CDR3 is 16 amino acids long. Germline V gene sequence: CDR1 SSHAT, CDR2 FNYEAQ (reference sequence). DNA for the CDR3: TGTGCTAGCAGCTTAGCGGTAAAAAGGGGAAACTATGGCTACACCTTC. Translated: CASSLAVKRGNYGYTF.

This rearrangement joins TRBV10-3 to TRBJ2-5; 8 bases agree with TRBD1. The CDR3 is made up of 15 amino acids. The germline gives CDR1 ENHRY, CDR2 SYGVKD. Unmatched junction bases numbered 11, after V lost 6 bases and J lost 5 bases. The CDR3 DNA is TGTGCCATCAGCCAAGACAGGGGAAGGACGGAGACCCAGTACTTC. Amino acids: CAISQDRGRTETQYF.

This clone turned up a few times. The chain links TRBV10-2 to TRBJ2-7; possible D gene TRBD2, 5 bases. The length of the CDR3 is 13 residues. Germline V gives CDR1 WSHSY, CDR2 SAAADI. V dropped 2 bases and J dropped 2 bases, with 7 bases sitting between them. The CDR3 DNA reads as TGCGCCAGCAGTGAGAGTAGCGCCTACGAGCAGTACTTC. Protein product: CASSESSAYEQYF.

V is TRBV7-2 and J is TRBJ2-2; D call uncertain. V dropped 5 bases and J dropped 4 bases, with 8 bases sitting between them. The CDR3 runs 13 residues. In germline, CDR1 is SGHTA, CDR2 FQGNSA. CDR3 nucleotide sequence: TGTGCCAGCAGCCGGTACTCCACCGGGGAGCTGTTTTTT. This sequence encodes CASSRYSTGELFF.

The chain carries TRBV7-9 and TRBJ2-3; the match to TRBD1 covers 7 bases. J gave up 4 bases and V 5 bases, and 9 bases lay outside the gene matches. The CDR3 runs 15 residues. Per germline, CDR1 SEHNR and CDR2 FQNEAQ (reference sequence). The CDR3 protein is CASSHDRDRSDTQYF. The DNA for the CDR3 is TGTGCCAGCAGCCACGACAGGGATCGATCAGATACGCAGTATTTT.

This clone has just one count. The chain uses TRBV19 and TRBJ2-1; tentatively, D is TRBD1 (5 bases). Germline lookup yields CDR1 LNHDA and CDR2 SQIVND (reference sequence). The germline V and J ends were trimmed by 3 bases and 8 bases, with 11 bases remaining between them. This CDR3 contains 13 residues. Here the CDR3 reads CASSMGRLDEQFF. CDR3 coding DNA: TGTGCCAGTAGTATGGGGCGGCTTGATGAGCAGTTCTTC.

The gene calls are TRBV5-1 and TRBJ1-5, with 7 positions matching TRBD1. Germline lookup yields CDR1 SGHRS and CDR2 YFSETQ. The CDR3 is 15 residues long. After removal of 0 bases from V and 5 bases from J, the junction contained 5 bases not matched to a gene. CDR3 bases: TGCGCCAGCAGCTTGGACGGGACAGATTATCAGCCCCAGCATTTT. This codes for CASSLDGTDYQPQHF.

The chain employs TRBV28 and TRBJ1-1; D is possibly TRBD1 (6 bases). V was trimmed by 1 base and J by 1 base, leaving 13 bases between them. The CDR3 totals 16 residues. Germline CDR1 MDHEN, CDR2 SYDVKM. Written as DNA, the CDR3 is TGTGCCAGCAGTTTATTAGGTAGCAGGGGGAACACTGAAGCTTTCTTT. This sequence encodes CASSLLGSRGNTEAFF.

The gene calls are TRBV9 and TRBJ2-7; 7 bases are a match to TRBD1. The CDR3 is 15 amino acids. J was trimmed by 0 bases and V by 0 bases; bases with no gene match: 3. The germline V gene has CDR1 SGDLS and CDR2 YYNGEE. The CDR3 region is CASSVATGSSYEQYF. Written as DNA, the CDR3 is TGTGCCAGCAGCGTAGCGACAGGGAGCTCCTACGAGCAGTACTTC.

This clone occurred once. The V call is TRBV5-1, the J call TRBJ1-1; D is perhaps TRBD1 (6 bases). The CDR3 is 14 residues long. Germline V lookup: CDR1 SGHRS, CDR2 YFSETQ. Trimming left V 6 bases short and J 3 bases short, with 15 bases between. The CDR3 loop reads CASTPGAGDTEAFF. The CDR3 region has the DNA TGCGCCAGCACCCCAGGGGCCGGGGACACTGAAGCTTTCTTT.

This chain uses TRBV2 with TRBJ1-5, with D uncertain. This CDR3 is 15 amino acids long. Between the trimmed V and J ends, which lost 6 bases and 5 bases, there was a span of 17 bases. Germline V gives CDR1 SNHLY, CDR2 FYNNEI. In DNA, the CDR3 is TGTGCCAGCAGGCCCCGCGCAGGTCCCTATCAGCCCCAGCATTTT. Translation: CASRPRAGPYQPQHF.